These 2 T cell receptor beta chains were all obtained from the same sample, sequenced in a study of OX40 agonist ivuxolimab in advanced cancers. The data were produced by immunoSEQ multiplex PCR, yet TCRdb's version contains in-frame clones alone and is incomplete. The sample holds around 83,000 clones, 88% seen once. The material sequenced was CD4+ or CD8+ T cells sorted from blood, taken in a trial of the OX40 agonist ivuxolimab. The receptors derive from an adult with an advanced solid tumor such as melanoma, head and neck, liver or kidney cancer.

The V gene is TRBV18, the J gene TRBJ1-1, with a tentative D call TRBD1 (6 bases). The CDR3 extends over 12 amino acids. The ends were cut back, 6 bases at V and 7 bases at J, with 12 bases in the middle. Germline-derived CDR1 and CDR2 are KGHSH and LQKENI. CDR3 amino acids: CASSPEGDEAFF. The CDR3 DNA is TGTGCCAGCTCCCCTGAGGGGGATGAAGCTTTCTTT.

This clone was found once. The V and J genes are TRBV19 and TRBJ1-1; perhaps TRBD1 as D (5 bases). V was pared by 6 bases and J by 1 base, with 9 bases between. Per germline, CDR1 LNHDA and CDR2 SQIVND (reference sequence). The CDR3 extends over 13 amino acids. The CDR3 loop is CASRDRSNTEAFF. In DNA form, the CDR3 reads TGTGCCAGTAGAGACAGATCGAACACTGAAGCTTTCTTT.